This T cell receptor beta chain was observed in a study of blood T cell repertoires in COVID-19 (dated by TCRdb to 2020 to 2022). Regarding the study in general: Samples covering the acute and convalescent phases of COVID-19 were provided by collaborators in the United States, Italy and Spain. HLA class I and class II types, where available, came from metadata supplied by the sample provider rather than from assay-based typing. The samples were drawn from two sources: the first 160 participants of the ongoing ImmuneRACE study, and 1,200 or so subjects contributed by 6 global collaborators. Subjects who had been exposed to COVID-19, were actively infected with it, or had recovered from it provided the deeply sampled blood TCRbeta repertoires that made up the dataset. The sample metadata nearly always contained a de-identified subject ID, COVID-19 status, age in years and sex. The prospective study material was composed of cDNA or gDNA derived from T cells, B-cell-depleted T cells, or PBMCs. The repertoires were released in a freely available public database intended as a resource for research on the immune response to SARS-CoV-2.

Overall results and qualifications from the work: How much clinical and demographic metadata was included differed by source and by participant, and the metadata was provided uncurated.

This clone came up a few times. Its antigen target is currently unknown. No much larger clonotype is one base removed from it; base qualities were not supplied. Each collaborating institution followed its own protocols to collect whole blood in K2EDTA tubes. For TCRbeta analysis, collaborator samples were shipped as frozen whole blood, as isolated PBMCs, or as DNA extracted from either sample type. TCRbeta CDR3 regions were amplified from genomic DNA by means of the immunoSEQ Assay, a bias-controlled multiplex PCR. The paper's data handling went like this. Nucleated cell counts per sample were estimated from amplification of reference gene primers within the assay. To quantify the absolute abundance of each unique TCRbeta CDR3 rearrangement, sequence reads were collapsed and filtered. For each sample, productive Simpson clonality was calculated as the square root of Simpson's diversity index over productive rearrangements. TCRdb provides this immuneACCESS table in a form limited to in-frame rearrangements. Some clones are lacking; in checked studies, under half of them reflect an unresolved V gene, and why the rest are absent is not known. The DNA gave D and trimming, while V, J and clone size come from that table. Recorded for this sample are about 150,000 clones; about four fifths of them occurred a single time. In total, the top ten clones hold more than 3.5% of the sample.

The CDR3 spans 16 residues, from the cysteine through the phenylalanine. Only the CDR3 region is kept as DNA, spanning 48 bases read in frame from base 1. At the junction V is shortened by 0 bases and J by 3 bases; bases outside the gene matches: 5. Sequences LGHDT (CDR1) and YNNKEL (CDR2) are obtained from the germline V gene (reference sequence). The chain joins TRBV3-1 (or the pseudogene TRBV3-2) to TRBJ2-1, with 7 bases aligning to TRBD2. The TCR comes from a woman older than 75 with acute or convalescent COVID-19. The specimen was peripheral blood. The CDR3 region: CASSQDGGGNYNEQFF. The nucleotide sequence reads TGTGCCAGCAGCCAAGATGGGGGGGGGAACTACAATGAGCAGTTCTTC.